This T cell receptor (beta chain) was profiled in a study of cytomegalovirus exposure and HLA in healthy donors. Study-wide results and caveats: Most CMV-associated TCR beta chains were later found to appear HLA-restricted. A missense variant in DCLRE1C was later tied to TCR beta V- and J-gene trimming.

This clone was found once. What it binds is unknown. The PCR used 60 Vbeta and 13 Jbeta primers. Some clones are missing from TCRdb's copy, which holds only in-frame ones; the method was immunoSEQ multiplex PCR. The table lists over 150,000 clones, 70% to 85% of them singletons. The CDR3 contains 16 residues. In germline, CDR1 is SGHAT, CDR2 FQNNGV. With 3 bases clipped from V and 7 bases from J, the junction kept 10 bases outside the gene matches. The sequencing sample was made of PBMCs. The chain uses TRBV11-2 and TRBJ1-4; 8 positions agree with TRBD1. This receptor was obtained from a man in his fifties or sixties in good health and CMV-seropositive. DNA of the CDR3: TGTGCCAGCAGCTTGGGTATTGAGACAGGGGTTGAAAAACTGTTTTTT. This gives the protein CASSLGIETGVEKLFF.